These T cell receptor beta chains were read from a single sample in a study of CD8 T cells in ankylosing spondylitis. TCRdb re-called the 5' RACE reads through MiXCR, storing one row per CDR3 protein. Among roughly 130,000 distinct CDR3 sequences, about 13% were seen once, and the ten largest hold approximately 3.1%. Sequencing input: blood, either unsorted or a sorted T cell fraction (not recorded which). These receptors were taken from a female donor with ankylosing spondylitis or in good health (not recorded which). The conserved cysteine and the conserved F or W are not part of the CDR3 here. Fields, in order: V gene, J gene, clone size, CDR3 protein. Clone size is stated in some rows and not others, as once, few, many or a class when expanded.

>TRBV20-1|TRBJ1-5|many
SVVLRDFNQPQH
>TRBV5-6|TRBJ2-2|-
ATKRGWNTGELF
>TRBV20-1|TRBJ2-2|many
SASGGTNTGELF
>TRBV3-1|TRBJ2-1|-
ASSQGLRYNEQF
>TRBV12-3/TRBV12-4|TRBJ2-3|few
ASSRERGYTDTQY
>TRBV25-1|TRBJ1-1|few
ASSEAMNTEAF
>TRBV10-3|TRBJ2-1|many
AMKTSPKDNEQF
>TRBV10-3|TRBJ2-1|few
ANSDGPDREQF
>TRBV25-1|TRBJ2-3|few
ASSQVGANTQY
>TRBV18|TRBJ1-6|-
ASSPGTGPLH
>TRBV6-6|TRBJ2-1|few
ASSYGAIEQF
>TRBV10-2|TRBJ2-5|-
ASSLTSGGETQY
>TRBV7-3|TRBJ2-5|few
ASSPRGLAGVETQY
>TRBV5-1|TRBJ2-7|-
ASSLIPRTASYEQY
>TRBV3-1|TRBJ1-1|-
ASSKETRGEAF
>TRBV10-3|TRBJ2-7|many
AVRDTPYEQY
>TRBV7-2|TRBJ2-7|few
ASSLRVTGGAYENEQY